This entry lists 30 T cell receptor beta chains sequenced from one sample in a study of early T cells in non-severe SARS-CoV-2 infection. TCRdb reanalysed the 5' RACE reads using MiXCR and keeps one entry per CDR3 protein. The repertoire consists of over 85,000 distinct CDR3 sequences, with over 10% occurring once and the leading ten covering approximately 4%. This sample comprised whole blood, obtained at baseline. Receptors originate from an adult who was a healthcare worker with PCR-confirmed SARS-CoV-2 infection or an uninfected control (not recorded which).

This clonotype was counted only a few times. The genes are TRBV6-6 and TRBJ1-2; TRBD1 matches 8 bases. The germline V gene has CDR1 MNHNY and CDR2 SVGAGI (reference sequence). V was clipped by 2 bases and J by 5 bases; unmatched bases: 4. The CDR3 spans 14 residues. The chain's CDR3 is CASSYDRGLYGYTF. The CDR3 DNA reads TGTGCCAGCAGTTACGACAGGGGCTTGTATGGCTACACCTTC.

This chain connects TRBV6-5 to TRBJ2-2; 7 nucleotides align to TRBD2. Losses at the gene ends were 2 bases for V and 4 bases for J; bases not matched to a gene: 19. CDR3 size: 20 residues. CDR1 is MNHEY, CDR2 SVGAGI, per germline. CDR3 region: CASSYPRGSGIIPTTGELFF. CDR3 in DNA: TGTGCCAGCAGTTACCCCCGGGGAAGCGGGATTATCCCTACCACCGGGGAGCTGTTTTTT.

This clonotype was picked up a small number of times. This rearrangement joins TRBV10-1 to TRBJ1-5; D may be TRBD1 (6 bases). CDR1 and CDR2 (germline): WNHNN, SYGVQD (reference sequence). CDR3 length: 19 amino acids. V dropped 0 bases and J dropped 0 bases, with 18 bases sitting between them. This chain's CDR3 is CASSESRDRPFFSNQPQHF. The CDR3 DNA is TGCGCCAGCAGTGAGTCTCGAGACAGGCCCTTCTTTAGCAATCAGCCCCAGCATTTT.

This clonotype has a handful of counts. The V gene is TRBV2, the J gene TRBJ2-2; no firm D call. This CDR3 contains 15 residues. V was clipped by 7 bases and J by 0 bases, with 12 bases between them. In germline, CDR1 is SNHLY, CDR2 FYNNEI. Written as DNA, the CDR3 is TGTGCCAGCAAAGATGGCAACGCGAACACCGGGGAGCTGTTTTTT. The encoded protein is CASKDGNANTGELFF. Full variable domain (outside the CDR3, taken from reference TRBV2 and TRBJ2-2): EPEVTQTPSHQVTQMGQEVILRCVPISNHLYFYWYRQILGQKVEFLVSFYNNEISEKSEIFDDQFSVERPDGSNFTLKIRSTKLEDSAMYFCASKDGNANTGELFFGEGSRLTVL.

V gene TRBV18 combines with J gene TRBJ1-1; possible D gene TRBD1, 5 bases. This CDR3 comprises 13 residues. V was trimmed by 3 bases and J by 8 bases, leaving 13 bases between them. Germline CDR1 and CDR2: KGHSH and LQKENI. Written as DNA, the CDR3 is TGTGCCAGCTCACCGAGACAGACCCGAGAAGCTTTCTTT. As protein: CASSPRQTREAFF.

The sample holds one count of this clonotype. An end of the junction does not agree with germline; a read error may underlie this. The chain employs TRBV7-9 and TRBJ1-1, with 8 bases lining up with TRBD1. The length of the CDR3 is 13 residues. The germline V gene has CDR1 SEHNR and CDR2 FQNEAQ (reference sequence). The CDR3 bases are TGTGTCAGCAGCGCTACAGGGGGCACTGAAGCTTTCTTT. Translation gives CVSSATGGTEAFF.

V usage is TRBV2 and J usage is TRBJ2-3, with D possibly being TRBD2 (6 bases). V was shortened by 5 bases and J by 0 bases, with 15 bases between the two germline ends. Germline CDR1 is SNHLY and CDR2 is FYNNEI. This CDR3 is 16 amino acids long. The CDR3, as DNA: TGTGCCAGCAGTCTGGAGGGCAGGCTGAGCACAGATACGCAGTATTTT. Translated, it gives CASSLEGRLSTDTQYF.

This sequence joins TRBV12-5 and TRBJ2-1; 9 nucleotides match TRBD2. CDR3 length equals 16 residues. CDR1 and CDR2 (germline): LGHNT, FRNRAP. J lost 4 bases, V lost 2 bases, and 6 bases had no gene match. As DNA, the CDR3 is TGTGCTAGTGGTTTGCCCGGGACTAGCAGATACAATGAGCAGTTCTTC. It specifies CASGLPGTSRYNEQFF.

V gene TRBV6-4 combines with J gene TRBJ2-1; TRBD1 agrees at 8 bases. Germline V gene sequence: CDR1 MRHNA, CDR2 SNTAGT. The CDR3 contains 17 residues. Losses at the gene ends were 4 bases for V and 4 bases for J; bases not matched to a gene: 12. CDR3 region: CASSASTGTGTYNEQFF. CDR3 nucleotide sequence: TGTGCCAGCAGTGCTTCAACCGGGACAGGTACTTACAATGAGCAGTTCTTC.

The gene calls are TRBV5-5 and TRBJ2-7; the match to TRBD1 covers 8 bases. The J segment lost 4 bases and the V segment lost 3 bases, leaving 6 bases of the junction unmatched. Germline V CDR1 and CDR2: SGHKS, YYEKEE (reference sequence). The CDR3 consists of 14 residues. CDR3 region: CASSSPDRGYEQYF. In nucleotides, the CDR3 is TGTGCCAGCAGCTCCCCCGACAGGGGTTACGAGCAGTACTTC.

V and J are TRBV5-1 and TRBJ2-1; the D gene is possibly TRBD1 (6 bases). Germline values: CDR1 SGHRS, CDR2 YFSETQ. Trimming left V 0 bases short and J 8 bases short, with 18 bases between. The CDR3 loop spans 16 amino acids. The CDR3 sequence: CASSLVPNSPGDEQFF. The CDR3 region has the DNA TGCGCCAGCAGCTTGGTACCTAACAGCCCAGGGGATGAGCAGTTCTTC.

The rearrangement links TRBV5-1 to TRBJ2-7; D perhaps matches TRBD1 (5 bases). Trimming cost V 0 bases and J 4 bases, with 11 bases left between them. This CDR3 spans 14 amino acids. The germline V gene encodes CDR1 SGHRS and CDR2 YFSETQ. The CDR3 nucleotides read TGCGCCAGCAGCTTGGAATTAGGGGCGTACGAGCAGTACTTC. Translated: CASSLELGAYEQYF.

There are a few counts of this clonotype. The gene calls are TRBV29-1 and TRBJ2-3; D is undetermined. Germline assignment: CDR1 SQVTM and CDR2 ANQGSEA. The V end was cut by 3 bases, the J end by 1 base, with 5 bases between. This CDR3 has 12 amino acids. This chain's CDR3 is CSVDPGTDTQYF. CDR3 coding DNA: TGCAGCGTTGACCCGGGCACAGATACGCAGTATTTT.

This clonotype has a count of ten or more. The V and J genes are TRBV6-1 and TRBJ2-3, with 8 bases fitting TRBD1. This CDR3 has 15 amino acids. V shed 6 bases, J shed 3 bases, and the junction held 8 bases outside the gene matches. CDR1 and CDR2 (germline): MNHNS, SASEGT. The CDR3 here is CASRTDRGGTDTQYF. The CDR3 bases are TGTGCCAGCAGGACCGACAGGGGAGGTACAGATACGCAGTATTTT.

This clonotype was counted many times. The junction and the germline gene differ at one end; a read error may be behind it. CDR3 bases: TGTGCCAGCACCTTGAGTCCAGGGACCTATGGCTACACCTTC. It translates to CASTLSPGTYGYTF. The rearrangement uses TRBV5-5 and TRBJ1-2, with D perhaps matching TRBD1 (5 bases). Germline lookup yields CDR1 SGHKS and CDR2 YYEKEE (reference sequence). The CDR3 totals 14 residues. Full variable domain (remainder filled in from reference TRBV5-5 and TRBJ1-2): DAGVTQSPTHLIKTRGQQVTLRCSPISGHKSVSWYQQVLGQGPQFIFQYYEKEERGRGNFPDRFSARQFPNYSSELNVNALLLGDSALYLCASTLSPGTYGYTFGSGTRLTVV.

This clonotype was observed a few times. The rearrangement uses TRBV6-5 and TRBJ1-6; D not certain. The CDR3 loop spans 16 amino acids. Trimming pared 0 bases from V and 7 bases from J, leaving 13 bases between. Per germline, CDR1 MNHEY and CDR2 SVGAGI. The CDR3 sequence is CASSYSRARGNSPLHF. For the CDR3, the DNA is TGTGCCAGCAGTTACTCGCGAGCCAGAGGGAATTCACCCCTCCACTTT.

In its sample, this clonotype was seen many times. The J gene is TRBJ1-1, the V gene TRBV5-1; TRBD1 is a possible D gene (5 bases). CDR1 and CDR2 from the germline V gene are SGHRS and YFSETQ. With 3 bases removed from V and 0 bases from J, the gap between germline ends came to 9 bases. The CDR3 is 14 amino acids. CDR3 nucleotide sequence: TGCGCCAGCAGCTGGGCGACAGTGAACACTGAAGCTTTCTTT. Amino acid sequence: CASSWATVNTEAFF.

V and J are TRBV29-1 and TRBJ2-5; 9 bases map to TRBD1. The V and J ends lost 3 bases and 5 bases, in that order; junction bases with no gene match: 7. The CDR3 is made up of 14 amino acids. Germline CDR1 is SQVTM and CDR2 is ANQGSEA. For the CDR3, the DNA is TGCAGCGTTGATCAACAGGGGGCTCTGGAGACCCAGTACTTC. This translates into CSVDQQGALETQYF.

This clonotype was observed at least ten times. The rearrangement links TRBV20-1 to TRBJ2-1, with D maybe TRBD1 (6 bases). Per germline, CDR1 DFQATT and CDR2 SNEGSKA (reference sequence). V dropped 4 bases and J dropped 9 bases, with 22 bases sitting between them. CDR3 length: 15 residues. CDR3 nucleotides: TGCAGTGCTAAGCCCTCTCTAGGGGGTTGGGCTGAGCAGTTCTTC. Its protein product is CSAKPSLGGWAEQFF.

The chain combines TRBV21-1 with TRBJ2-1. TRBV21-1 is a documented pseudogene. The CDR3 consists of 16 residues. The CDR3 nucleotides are TGTGCCAGCAGCAAAGAGGCGATGACTCGGCGGAATGAGCAGTTCTTC. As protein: CASSKEAMTRRNEQFF.

DNA of the CDR3: TGCGCCAGCAGCTTGAACAGCAACAATGAGCAGTTCTTC. This sequence encodes CASSLNSNNEQFF. The chain recombines TRBV5-1 with TRBJ2-1, with D uncertain. Trimming cost V 1 base and J 5 bases, with 7 bases left between them. CDR1 is SGHRS and CDR2 is YFSETQ in the germline V gene. CDR3 length equals 13 residues.

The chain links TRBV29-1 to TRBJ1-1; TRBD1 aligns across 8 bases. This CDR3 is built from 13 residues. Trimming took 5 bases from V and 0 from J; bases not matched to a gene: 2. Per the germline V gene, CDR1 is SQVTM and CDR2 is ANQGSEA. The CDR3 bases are TGCAGCGTTTTACAGGGGGTGAACACTGAAGCTTTCTTT. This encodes CSVLQGVNTEAFF.

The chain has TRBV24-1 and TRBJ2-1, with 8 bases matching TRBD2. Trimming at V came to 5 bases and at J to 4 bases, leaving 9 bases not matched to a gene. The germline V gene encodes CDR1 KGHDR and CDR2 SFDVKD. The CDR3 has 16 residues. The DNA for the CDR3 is TGTGCCACCAGTGGTAGCTACGGGGGGGGATACAATGAGCAGTTCTTC. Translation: CATSGSYGGGYNEQFF.

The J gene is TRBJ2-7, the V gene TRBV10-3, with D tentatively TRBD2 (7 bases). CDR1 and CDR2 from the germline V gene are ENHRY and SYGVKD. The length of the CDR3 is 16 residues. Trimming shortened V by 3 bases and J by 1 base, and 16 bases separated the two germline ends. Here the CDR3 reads CAISERGAGASYEQYF. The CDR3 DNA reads TGTGCCATCAGTGAACGGGGGGCAGGGGCTTCCTACGAGCAGTACTTC.

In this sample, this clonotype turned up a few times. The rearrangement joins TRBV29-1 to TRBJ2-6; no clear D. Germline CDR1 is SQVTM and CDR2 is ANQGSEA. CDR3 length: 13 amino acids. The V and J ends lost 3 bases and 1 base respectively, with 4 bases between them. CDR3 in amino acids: CSVDESGANVLTF. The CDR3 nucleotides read TGCAGCGTTGATGAATCTGGGGCCAACGTCCTGACTTTC.

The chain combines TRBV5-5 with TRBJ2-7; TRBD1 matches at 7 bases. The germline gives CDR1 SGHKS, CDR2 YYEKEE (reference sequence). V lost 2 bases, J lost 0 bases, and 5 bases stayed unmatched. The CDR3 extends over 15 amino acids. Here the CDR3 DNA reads TGTGCCAGCAGCTTACCGGGACAGTACTCCTACGAGCAGTACTTC. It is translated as CASSLPGQYSYEQYF.

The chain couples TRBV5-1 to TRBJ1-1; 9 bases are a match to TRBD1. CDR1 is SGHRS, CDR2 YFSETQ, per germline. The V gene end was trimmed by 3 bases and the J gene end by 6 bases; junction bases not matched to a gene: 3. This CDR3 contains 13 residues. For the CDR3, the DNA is TGCGCCAGCAGCTGGGGACAGGGCGCTGAAGCTTTCTTT. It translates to CASSWGQGAEAFF.

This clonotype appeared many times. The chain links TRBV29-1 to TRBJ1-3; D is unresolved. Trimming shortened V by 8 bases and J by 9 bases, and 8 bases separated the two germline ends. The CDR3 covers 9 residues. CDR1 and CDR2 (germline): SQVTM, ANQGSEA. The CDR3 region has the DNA TGCAGCCCCCGCGTCACCATATATTTT. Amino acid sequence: CSPRVTIYF.

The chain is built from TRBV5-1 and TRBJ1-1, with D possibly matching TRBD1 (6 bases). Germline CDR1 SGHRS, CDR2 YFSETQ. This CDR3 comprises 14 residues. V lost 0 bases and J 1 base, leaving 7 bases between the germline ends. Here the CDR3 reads CASSLVRGNTEAFF. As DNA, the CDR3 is TGCGCCAGCAGCTTGGTCAGGGGGAACACTGAAGCTTTCTTT.

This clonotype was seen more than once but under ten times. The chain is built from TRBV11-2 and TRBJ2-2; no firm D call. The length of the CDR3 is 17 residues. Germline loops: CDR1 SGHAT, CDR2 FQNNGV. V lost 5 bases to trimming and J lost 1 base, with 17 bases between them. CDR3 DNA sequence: TGTGCCAGCAGCCCGCTAGGAGCCTCAGGGAACACCGGGGAGCTGTTTTTT. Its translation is CASSPLGASGNTGELFF.